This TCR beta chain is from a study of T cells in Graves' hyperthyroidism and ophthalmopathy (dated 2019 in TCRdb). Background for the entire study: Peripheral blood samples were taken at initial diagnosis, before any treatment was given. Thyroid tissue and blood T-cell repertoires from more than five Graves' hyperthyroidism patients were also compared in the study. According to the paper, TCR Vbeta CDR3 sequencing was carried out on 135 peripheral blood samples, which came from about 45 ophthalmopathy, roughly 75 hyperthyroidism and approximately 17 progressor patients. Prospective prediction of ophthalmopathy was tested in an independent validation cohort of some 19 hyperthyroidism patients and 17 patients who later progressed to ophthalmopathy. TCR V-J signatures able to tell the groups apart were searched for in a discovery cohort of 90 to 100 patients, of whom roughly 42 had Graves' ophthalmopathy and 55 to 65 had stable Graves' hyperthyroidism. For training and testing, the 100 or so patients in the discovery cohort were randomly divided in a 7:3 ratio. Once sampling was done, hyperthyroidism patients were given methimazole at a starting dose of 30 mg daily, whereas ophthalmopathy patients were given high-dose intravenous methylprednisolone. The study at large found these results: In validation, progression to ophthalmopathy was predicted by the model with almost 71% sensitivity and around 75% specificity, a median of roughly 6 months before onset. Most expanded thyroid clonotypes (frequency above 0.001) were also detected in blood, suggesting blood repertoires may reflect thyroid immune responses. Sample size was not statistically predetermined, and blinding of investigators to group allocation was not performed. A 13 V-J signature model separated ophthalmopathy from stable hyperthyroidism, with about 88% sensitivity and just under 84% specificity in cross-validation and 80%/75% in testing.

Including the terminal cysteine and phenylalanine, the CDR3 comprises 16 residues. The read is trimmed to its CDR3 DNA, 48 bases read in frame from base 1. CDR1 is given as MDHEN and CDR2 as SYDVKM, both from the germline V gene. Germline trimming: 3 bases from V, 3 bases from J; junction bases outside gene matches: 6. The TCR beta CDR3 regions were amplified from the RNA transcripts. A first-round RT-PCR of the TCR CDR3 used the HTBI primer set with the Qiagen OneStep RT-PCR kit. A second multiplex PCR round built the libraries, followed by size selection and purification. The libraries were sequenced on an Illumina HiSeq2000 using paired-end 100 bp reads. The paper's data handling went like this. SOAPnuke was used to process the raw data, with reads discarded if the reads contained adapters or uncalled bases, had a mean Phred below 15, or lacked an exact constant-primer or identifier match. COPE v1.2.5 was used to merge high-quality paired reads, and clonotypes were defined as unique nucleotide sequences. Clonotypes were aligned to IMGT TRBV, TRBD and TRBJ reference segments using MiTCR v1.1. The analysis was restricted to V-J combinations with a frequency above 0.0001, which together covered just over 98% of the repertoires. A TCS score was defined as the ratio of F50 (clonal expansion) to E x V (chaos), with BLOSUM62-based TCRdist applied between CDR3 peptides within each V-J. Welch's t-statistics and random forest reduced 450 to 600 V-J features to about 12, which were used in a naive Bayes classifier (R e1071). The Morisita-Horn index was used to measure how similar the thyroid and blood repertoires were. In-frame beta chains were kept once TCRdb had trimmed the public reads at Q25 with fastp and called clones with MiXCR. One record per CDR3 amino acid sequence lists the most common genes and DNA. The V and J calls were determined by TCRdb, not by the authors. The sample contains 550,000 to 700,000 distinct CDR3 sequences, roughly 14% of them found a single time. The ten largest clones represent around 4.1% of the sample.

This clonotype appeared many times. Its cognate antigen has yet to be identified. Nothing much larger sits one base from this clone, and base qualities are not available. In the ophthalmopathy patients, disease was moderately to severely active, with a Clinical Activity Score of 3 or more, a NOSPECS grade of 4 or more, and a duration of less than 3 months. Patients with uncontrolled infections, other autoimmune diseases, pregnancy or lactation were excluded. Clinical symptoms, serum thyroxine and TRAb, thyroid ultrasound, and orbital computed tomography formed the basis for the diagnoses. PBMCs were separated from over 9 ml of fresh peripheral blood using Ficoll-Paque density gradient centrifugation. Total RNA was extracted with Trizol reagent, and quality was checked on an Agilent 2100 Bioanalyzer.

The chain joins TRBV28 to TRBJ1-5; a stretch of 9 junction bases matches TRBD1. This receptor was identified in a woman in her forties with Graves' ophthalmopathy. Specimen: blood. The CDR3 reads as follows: CASSFTGTGLNQPQHF. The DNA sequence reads TGTGCCAGCAGTTTCACCGGGACAGGGCTCAATCAGCCCCAGCATTTT.